These 4 T cell receptor beta chains were sequenced from one sample in a study of OX40 agonist ivuxolimab in advanced cancers. TCRdb's copy holds only in-frame clones and misses some; the assay was immunoSEQ multiplex PCR. Of around 20,000 clones listed, more than 65% are singletons. Sequenced here: CD4+ or CD8+ T cells sorted from blood, sampled in a trial of the OX40 agonist ivuxolimab. All receptors come from an adult with an advanced solid tumor such as melanoma, head and neck, liver or kidney cancer.

The chain links TRBV30 to TRBJ1-4, with D hard to call. Germline V CDR1 and CDR2: GTSNPN, SVGIG (reference sequence). V lost 2 bases and J lost 7, with 5 bases in between. This CDR3 comprises 11 residues. CDR3 bases: TGTGCCTGGAGTAGACTTGAAAAACTGTTTTTT. It codes for CAWSRLEKLFF.

J is TRBJ1-4 and V is TRBV4-1, with D possibly TRBD1 on 6 matching bases. Germline CDR1 is MGHRA and CDR2 is YSYEKL. The CDR3 sequence is 17 residues long. V shed 0 bases and J shed 8 bases, with 19 bases lying between them. CDR3 sequence (DNA): TGCGCCAGCAGCCAAGACCGATCAGGGGTGTCAGAAGAAAAACTGTTTTTT. It encodes CASSQDRSGVSEEKLFF.

The V and J genes are TRBV6-5 and TRBJ2-7; no clear D. The V end was cut by 1 base, the J end by 7 bases, with 14 bases between. The CDR3 has 14 amino acids. Germline V lookup: CDR1 MNHEY, CDR2 SVGAGI. The CDR3 loop reads CASSYFGSGEEQYF. The CDR3, as DNA: TGTGCCAGCAGTTACTTCGGTAGTGGAGAAGAGCAGTACTTC.

V is TRBV7-7 and J is TRBJ2-5; D possibly corresponds to TRBD1 (6 bases). The J call may be faulty, since TRBJ2-7 better matches the DNA end. Germline loops: CDR1 SSHAT, CDR2 FNYEAQ (reference sequence). This CDR3 has 13 amino acids. The CDR3 nucleotides read TGTGCCAGCAGTTCCCTACAGGGATACGAGCAGTACTTC. Residues: CASSSLQGYEQYF.